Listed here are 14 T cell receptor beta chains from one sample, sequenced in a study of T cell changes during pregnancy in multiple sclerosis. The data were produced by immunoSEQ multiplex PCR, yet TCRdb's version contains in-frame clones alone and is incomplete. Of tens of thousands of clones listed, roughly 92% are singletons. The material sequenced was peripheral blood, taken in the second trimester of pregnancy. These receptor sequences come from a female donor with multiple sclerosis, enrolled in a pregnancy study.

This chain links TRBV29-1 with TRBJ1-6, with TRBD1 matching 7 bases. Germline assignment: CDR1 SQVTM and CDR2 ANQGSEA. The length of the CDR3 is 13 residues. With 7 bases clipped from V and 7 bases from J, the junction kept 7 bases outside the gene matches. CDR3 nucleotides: TGCAGCGCTAGACAGGGACCAAATTCACCCCTCCACTTT. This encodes CSARQGPNSPLHF.

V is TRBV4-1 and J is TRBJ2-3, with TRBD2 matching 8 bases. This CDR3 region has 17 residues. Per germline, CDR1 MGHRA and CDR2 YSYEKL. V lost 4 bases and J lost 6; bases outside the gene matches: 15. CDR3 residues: CASSPLTSAGGSDTQYF. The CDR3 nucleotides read TGCGCCAGCAGCCCCCTGACTAGCGCGGGGGGAAGTGATACGCAGTATTTT.

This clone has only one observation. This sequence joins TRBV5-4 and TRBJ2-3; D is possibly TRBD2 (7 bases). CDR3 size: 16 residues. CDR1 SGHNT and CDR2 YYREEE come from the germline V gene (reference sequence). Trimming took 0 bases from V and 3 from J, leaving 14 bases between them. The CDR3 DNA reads TGTGCCAGCAGCTTGGGATGGGGGGGCCGGACAGATACGCAGTATTTT. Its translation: CASSLGWGGRTDTQYF. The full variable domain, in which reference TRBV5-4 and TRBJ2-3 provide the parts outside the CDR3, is ETGVTQSPTHLIKTRGQQVTLRCSSQSGHNTVSWYQQALGQGPQFIFQYYREEENGRGNFPPRFSGLQFPNYSSELNVNALELDDSALYLCASSLGWGGRTDTQYFGPGTRLTVL.

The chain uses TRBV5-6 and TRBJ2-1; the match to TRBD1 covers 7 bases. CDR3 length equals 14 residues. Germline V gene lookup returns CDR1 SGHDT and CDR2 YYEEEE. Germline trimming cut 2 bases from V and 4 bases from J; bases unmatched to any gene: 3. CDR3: CASSLGGRYNEQFF. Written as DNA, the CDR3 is TGTGCCAGCAGCTTAGGGGGCCGGTACAATGAGCAGTTCTTC.

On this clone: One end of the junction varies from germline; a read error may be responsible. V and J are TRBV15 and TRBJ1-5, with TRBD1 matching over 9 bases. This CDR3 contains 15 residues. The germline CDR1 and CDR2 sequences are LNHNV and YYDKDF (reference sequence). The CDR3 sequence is CATSREGQGNQPQHF. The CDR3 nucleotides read TGTGCCACCAGCAGAGAGGGACAGGGCAACCAGCCCCAGCATTTT.

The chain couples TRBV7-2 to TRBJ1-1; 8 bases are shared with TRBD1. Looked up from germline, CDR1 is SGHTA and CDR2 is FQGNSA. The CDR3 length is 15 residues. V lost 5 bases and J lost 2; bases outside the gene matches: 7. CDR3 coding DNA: TGTGCCAGCAGCGTCGATCAGGGGGCCAACACTGAAGCTTTCTTT. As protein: CASSVDQGANTEAFF.

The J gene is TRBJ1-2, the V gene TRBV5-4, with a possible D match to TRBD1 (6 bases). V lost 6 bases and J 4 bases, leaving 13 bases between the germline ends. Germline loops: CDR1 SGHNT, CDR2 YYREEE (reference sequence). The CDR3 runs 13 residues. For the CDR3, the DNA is TGTGCCAGCACCCAGACAGGAACCTATGGCTACACCTTC. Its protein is CASTQTGTYGYTF.

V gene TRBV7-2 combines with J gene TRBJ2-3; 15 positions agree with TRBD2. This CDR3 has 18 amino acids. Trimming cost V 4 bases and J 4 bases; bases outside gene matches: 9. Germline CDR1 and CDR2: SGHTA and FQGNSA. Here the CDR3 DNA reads TGTGCCAGCAGCTCTTTCGGACTAGCGGGAGGGCCTTCAGATACGCAGTATTTT. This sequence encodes CASSSFGLAGGPSDTQYF.

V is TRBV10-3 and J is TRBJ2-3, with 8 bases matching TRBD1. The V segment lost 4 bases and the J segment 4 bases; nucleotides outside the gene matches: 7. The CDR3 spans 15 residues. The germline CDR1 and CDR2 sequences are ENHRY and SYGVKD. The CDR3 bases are TGTGCCATCAGTGGGACAGGGTCATTGGCAGATACGCAGTATTTT. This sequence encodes CAISGTGSLADTQYF.

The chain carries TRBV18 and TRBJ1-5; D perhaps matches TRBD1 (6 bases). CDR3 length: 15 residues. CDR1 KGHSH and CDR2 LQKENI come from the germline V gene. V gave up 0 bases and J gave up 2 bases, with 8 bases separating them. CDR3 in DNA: TGTGCCAGCTCACCACCAGGGGGAGGCAATCAGCCCCAGCATTTT. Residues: CASSPPGGGNQPQHF.

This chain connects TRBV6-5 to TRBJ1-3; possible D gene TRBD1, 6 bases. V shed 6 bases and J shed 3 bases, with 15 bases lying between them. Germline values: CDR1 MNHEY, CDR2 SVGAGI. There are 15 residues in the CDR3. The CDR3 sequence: CASSLTGRFGNTIYF. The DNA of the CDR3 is TGTGCCAGCAGCTTGACAGGAAGGTTTGGAAACACCATATATTTT.

This CDR3 reads CASTAESNQPQHF. The DNA of the CDR3 is TGTGCCAGCACCGCGGAGAGCAATCAGCCCCAGCATTTT. The rearrangement links TRBV2 to TRBJ1-5; no firm D call. The CDR3 is 13 amino acids. V shed 7 bases and J shed 1 base, with 8 bases lying between them. Looked up from germline, CDR1 is SNHLY and CDR2 is FYNNEI.

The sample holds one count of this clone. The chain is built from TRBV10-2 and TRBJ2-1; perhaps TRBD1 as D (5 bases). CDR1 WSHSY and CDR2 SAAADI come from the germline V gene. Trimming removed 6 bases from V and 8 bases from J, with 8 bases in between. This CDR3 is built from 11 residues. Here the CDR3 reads CASSLGDEQFF. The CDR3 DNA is TGCGCCAGCAGCCTAGGGGATGAGCAGTTCTTC.

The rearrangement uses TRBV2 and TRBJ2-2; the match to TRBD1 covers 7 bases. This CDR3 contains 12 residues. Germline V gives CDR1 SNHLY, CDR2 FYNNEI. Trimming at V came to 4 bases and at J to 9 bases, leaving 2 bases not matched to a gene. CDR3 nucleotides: TGTGCCAGCAGTGGACAGGGTAGGGAGCTGTTTTTT. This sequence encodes CASSGQGRELFF.